The source of this T cell receptor beta chain is a study of PD-L1 blockade in urothelial cancer. Study background: Administration of atezolizumab to patients began around 2014, at 1,200 mg intravenously every 3 weeks. Analysis of the blood was performed 3 weeks (second dose) and 6 weeks after treatment start. Specimens of blood held a median count of about 150,000 T cells.

Only in-frame clones appear in the TCRdb table, and some are missing; sequencing was by immunoSEQ multiplex PCR. The sample has roughly 120,000 clones; approximately 84% are singletons. Stated time point: pretreatment peripheral blood. Trimming left V 0 bases short and J 2 bases short, with 11 bases between. Per the germline V gene, CDR1 is SEHNR and CDR2 is FQNEAQ (reference sequence). The CDR3 consists of 15 residues. The chain employs TRBV7-9 and TRBJ2-7, with D perhaps matching TRBD2 (6 bases). The sample in question was PBMCs, obtained around atezolizumab (anti-PD-L1) treatment. The clonotype was recovered from a man aged 50-59 years with urothelial cancer. The DNA for the CDR3 is TGTGCCAGCAGCTTAGCGGGTAGCGGAACCTACGAGCAGTACTTC. Translated, it gives CASSLAGSGTYEQYF.